These 15 T cell receptor beta chains were sequenced from one sample in a study of shared clonotypes between healthy human individuals. CD45RO negativity and positive selection for CCR7 defined naive CD8 cells, a population that excluded terminally differentiated effector memory CD45RA+ cells. Generated by immunoSEQ multiplex PCR, the TCRdb table keeps only in-frame clones and is missing some. The data contain hundreds of thousands of clones, roughly 95% of them singletons. Sequencing was done on a sample of naive CD8+ T cells sorted from blood. These receptors were collected from a woman aged 25 to 45 in good health.

This clone was seen a single time. This chain connects TRBV2 to TRBJ2-1; 9 bases agree with TRBD2. Looked up from germline, CDR1 is SNHLY and CDR2 is FYNNEI. After removal of 6 bases from V and 5 bases from J, the junction contained 5 bases not matched to a gene. The CDR3 consists of 14 residues. As DNA, the CDR3 is TGTGCCAGCAGCGAGCGGGAGGCCCACAATGAGCAGTTCTTC. Translated: CASSEREAHNEQFF.

This chain's CDR3 is CASSTGIAGGYEQYF. In DNA, the CDR3 is TGTGCCAGTAGTACGGGCATAGCGGGAGGCTACGAGCAGTACTTC. The chain combines TRBV19 with TRBJ2-7, with 10 bases that match TRBD2. Germline V CDR1 and CDR2: LNHDA, SQIVND (reference sequence). Trimming took 4 bases from V and 3 from J; bases not matched to a gene: 6. The CDR3 totals 15 residues.

This chain connects TRBV7-9 to TRBJ2-3, with TRBD2 identical over 11 bases. Germline CDR1 reads SEHNR; CDR2 reads FQNEAQ (reference sequence). This CDR3 has 16 amino acids. Germline trimming cut 5 bases from V and 2 bases from J; bases unmatched to any gene: 6. CDR3 amino acids: CASSPLAGGLTDTQYF. In nucleotides, the CDR3 is TGTGCCAGCAGCCCCTTAGCGGGAGGGCTCACAGATACGCAGTATTTT.

The chain couples TRBV5-1 to TRBJ2-7; perhaps D is TRBD1 or TRBD2 (5 bases each). Between the trimmed V and J ends, which lost 4 bases and 2 bases, there was a span of 13 bases. Germline CDR1 is SGHRS and CDR2 is YFSETQ. CDR3 length: 14 residues. For the CDR3, the DNA is TGCGCCAGCAGCGACGGGACCCGACCCTACGAGCAGTACTTC. This codes for CASSDGTRPYEQYF.

This clone was counted a single time. The rearrangement uses TRBV29-1 and TRBJ2-1, with TRBD1 as a possible D gene (6 bases). The CDR3 spans 14 residues. Germline V gene lookup returns CDR1 SQVTM and CDR2 ANQGSEA. V shed 6 bases and J shed 0 bases, with 12 bases lying between them. In nucleotides, the CDR3 is TGCAGCGTAACCGACAGGTACTCCTACAATGAGCAGTTCTTC. This gives the protein CSVTDRYSYNEQFF.

The rearrangement joins TRBV28 to TRBJ1-1; 8 positions match TRBD1. The ends lost 2 bases at V and 3 bases at J; junction bases unmatched: 5. The CDR3 loop spans 15 amino acids. Germline V CDR1 and CDR2: MDHEN, SYDVKM. The DNA for the CDR3 is TGTGCCAGCAGTTTAGGGACAGGAGGATACACTGAAGCTTTCTTT. Amino acids: CASSLGTGGYTEAFF.

The chain couples TRBV27 to TRBJ1-3; D gene ambiguous. CDR1 and CDR2 (germline): MNHEY, SMNVEV (reference sequence). The ends were cut back, 6 bases at V and 0 bases at J, with 9 bases in the middle. The CDR3 is made up of 14 amino acids. The CDR3 protein is CASRLQYSGNTIYF. The CDR3, as DNA: TGTGCCAGCAGGCTCCAATACTCTGGAAACACCATATATTTT.

J is TRBJ2-1 and V is TRBV7-9; D is uncertain. The germline CDR1 and CDR2 sequences are SEHNR and FQNEAQ (reference sequence). The CDR3 spans 13 residues. V was trimmed by 5 bases and J by 6 bases, leaving 11 bases between them. CDR3 coding DNA: TGTGCCAGCAGCCCCGACTCGATCAATGAGCAGTTCTTC. It yields the protein CASSPDSINEQFF.

The genes are TRBV19 and TRBJ1-1; D unclear. The CDR3 is 14 amino acids. V was pared by 3 bases and J by 6 bases, with 14 bases between. Looked up from germline, CDR1 is LNHDA and CDR2 is SQIVND (reference sequence). This CDR3 reads CASSMNSVLAEAFF. The CDR3 DNA is TGTGCCAGTAGTATGAATAGCGTTTTGGCTGAAGCTTTCTTT.

This clone has just a few counts. The chain joins TRBV2 to TRBJ2-7, with TRBD2 identical over 10 bases. V was clipped by 7 bases and J by 2 bases; unmatched bases: 11. From germline, CDR1 is SNHLY and CDR2 FYNNEI. The CDR3 length is 16 residues. The CDR3 loop reads CASTDSWTSGPYEQYF. Written as DNA, the CDR3 is TGTGCCAGCACTGATTCTTGGACTAGCGGCCCCTACGAGCAGTACTTC.

The chain combines TRBV21-1 with TRBJ1-5; the D segment call TRBD1 is taken from the table without a DNA check. TRBV21-1 represents a pseudogene. The length of the CDR3 is 14 residues. DNA of the CDR3: TGTGCCAGCAACCCAGGGAACGGAAATCAGCCCCAGCATTTT. Amino acid sequence: CASNPGNGNQPQHF.

The chain employs TRBV4-1 and TRBJ2-7, with a weak D call TRBD2 (5 bases). The V end was cut by 0 bases, the J end by 7 bases, with 16 bases between. Germline CDR1 MGHRA, CDR2 YSYEKL. CDR3 length: 15 amino acids. The CDR3 here is CASSQEGGSHQEQYF. The CDR3 DNA reads TGCGCCAGCAGCCAAGAAGGAGGCAGCCACCAGGAGCAGTACTTC.

V gene TRBV10-1 combines with J gene TRBJ2-2; D may correspond to TRBD1 or TRBD2 (5 bases each). V was trimmed by 2 bases and J by 4 bases, leaving 20 bases between them. This CDR3 is 18 amino acids long. Germline CDR1 reads WNHNN; CDR2 reads SYGVQD (reference sequence). CDR3 protein: CASSESYPGRGITGELFF. The CDR3 DNA reads TGCGCCAGCAGTGAGAGTTACCCGGGACGTGGGATCACCGGGGAGCTGTTTTTT.

This clone was detected only once. The same CDR3 arises from other DNA sequences in this sample as well. As DNA, the CDR3 is TGTGCCAGCAGTTTAAACCCGGGAGTGTACGAGCAGTACTTC. This sequence encodes CASSLNPGVYEQYF. V is TRBV27 and J is TRBJ2-7; the D gene is possibly TRBD2 (6 bases). Trimming left V 2 bases short and J 4 bases short, with 12 bases between. Germline V gene lookup returns CDR1 MNHEY and CDR2 SMNVEV (reference sequence). The CDR3 extends over 14 amino acids.

The chain joins TRBV9 to TRBJ1-4; 9 bases fit TRBD1. With V trimmed by 3 bases and J by 6 bases, 3 bases remained unmatched. The CDR3 is 14 amino acids. Germline V gives CDR1 SGDLS, CDR2 YYNGEE. The chain's CDR3 is CASSAGQGDEKLFF. CDR3 nucleotide sequence: TGTGCCAGCAGCGCGGGACAGGGCGATGAAAAACTGTTTTTT.